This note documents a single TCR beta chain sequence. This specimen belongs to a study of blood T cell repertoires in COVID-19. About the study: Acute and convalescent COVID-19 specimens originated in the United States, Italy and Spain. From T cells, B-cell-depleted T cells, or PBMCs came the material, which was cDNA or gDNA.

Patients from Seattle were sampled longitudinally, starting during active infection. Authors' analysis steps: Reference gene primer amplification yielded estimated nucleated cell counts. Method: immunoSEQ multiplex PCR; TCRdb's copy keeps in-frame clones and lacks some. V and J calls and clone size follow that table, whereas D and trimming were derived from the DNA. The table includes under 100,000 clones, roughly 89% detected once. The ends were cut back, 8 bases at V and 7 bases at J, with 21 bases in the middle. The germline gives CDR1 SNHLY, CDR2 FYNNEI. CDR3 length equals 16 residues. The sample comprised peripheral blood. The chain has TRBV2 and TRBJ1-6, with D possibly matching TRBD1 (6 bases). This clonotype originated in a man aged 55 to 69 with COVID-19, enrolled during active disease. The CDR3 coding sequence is TGTGCCAGCCTCTCTCCGGGGAACAGGGCAAATTCACCCCTCCACTTT. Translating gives CASLSPGNRANSPLHF.